A single sample is the source of the 13 T cell receptor beta chains below, sequenced in a study of breast tumors, draining lymph nodes, adjacent tissues. Axillary draining lymph nodes of breast cancer patients supplied the node samples. In TCRdb, the multiplex PCR reads were re-called with MiXCR into one record per CDR3 protein. The sample lists 150,000 to 200,000 distinct CDR3 sequences, more than 25% occurring once. Sequencing used axillary lymph node tissue. These receptors were obtained from a female donor with breast cancer. Some clones in this sample may be carry-over from other donors' samples.

This clonotype was observed many times. The chain uses TRBV20-1 and TRBJ2-7; 13 bases agree with TRBD2. The germline V gene encodes CDR1 DFQATT and CDR2 SNEGSKA (reference sequence). This CDR3 region has 15 residues. The trim removed 6 bases at V and 0 bases at J, leaving 5 bases unmatched. CDR3 nucleotides: TGCAGTGCCTTCAGACTAGCGGGAGGCTCCTACGAGCAGTACTTC. Translating it yields CSAFRLAGGSYEQYF.

There are a few counts of this clonotype. Possible read error: a much larger clone is one base away. This rearrangement joins TRBV2 to TRBJ2-1; possible D gene TRBD2, 6 bases. The CDR3 consists of 16 residues. Looked up from germline, CDR1 is SNHLY and CDR2 is FYNNEI. The CDR3 sequence: CASRWDSRSSYNEQLF. DNA for the CDR3: TGTGCCAGCCGGTGGGACTCCAGGAGCTCCTACAATGAGCAGCTCTTC.

V is TRBV6-4 and J is TRBJ1-5; D is perhaps TRBD1 (5 bases). V gave up 5 bases and J gave up 2 bases, with 13 bases separating them. The CDR3 contains 15 residues. The germline gives CDR1 MRHNA, CDR2 SNTAGT. Here the CDR3 DNA reads TGTGCCAGCAGTCTGAGGGGTCGTGGCAATCAGCCCCAGCATTTT. This sequence encodes CASSLRGRGNQPQHF.

Ten or more counts support this clonotype. The gene calls are TRBV24-1 and TRBJ2-3; D gene unclear. CDR3 size: 17 residues. Germline CDR1 is KGHDR and CDR2 is SFDVKD. The ends were cut back, 5 bases at V and 0 bases at J, with 17 bases in the middle. The CDR3 is CATSGVDRISSTDTQYF. The CDR3 DNA follows: TGTGCCACCAGTGGGGTCGATCGGATTTCTAGCACAGATACGCAGTATTTT.

This clonotype was picked up many times. The chain links TRBV20-1 to TRBJ2-7; either TRBD1 or TRBD2 may fit D (5 bases each). This CDR3 is 14 amino acids long. Germline CDR1 reads DFQATT; CDR2 reads SNEGSKA (reference sequence). The V and J ends lost 5 bases and 9 bases respectively, with 23 bases between them. CDR3 loop: CSAGEPGRPRMQYF. CDR3 nucleotide sequence: TGCAGTGCTGGCGAGCCGGGACGCCCCCGGATGCAGTACTTC.

A remark on this clonotype: A junction end diverges from the germline sequence, so it may reflect a read error. The V and J genes are TRBV29-1 and TRBJ2-2; TRBD2 might be the D (6 bases). The CDR3 has 12 amino acids. Germline V lookup: CDR1 SQVTM, CDR2 ANQGSEA. The CDR3: CSVGAFGGELVF. DNA for the CDR3: TGCAGCGTTGGTGCCTTCGGCGGGGAGCTGGTTTTT.

This clonotype was found many times. The gene calls are TRBV5-1 and TRBJ2-1; tentative D call: TRBD2 (6 bases). The CDR3 totals 11 residues. The V and J ends lost 8 bases and 6 bases respectively, with 9 bases between them. Germline CDR1 and CDR2: SGHRS and YFSETQ. CDR3 sequence: CASAAGNEQFF. The CDR3, as DNA: TGCGCCAGTGCAGCGGGCAATGAGCAGTTCTTC.

Many counts were recorded for this clonotype. V gene TRBV4-1 combines with J gene TRBJ2-3; no definite D call. Looked up from germline, CDR1 is MGHRA and CDR2 is YSYEKL. Trimming left V 4 bases short and J 1 base short, with 6 bases between. The CDR3 is 13 residues long. CDR3: CASSRSRTDTQYF. DNA for the CDR3: TGCGCCAGCAGCCGGTCACGCACAGATACGCAGTATTTT.

The chain has TRBV7-3 and TRBJ1-5; perhaps TRBD1 as D (5 bases). This CDR3 comprises 12 residues. The germline V gene encodes CDR1 SGHTA and CDR2 FQGTGA. V gave up 4 bases and J gave up 14 bases, with 15 bases separating them. The CDR3 protein is CASSSGRGNEHF. CDR3 coding DNA: TGTGCCAGCAGCTCCGGGAGGGGAAACGAGCATTTT.

This clonotype was observed a few times. This may arise from a read error, as a much more abundant clone is one base away. This CDR3 fails to terminate in the conserved phenylalanine or tryptophan, so it likely reflects a read error. This chain uses TRBV28 with TRBJ1-6; 7 bases align to TRBD1. V lost 7 bases, J lost 5 bases, and 8 bases stayed unmatched. The CDR3 spans 15 residues. Germline assignment: CDR1 MDHEN and CDR2 SYDVKM. The CDR3 is CASTRGGLNNSPLHS. As DNA, the CDR3 is TGTGCCAGCACCAGGGGGGGGCTCAATAATTCACCCCTCCACTCT.

Details on this clonotype: The junction shows a germline mismatch at one end, possibly a read error. The V gene is TRBV2, the J gene TRBJ1-2, with 7 bases aligning to TRBD1. The CDR3 is made up of 13 amino acids. The germline CDR1 and CDR2 sequences are SNHLY and FYNNEI. DNA of the CDR3: TGTACCAGCAGCGGGACAGCTAACTGTGGCTACACCTTC. Translation gives CTSSGTANCGYTF. Using reference TRBV2 and TRBJ1-2 for the parts outside the CDR3, the full variable domain is EPEVTQTPSHQVTQMGQEVILRCVPISNHLYFYWYRQILGQKVEFLVSFYNNEISEKSEIFDDQFSVERPDGSNFTLKIRSTKLEDSAMYFCTSSGTANCGYTFGSGTRLTVV.

The chain links TRBV6-2 or TRBV6-3 to TRBJ2-2; 15 bases are a match to TRBD2. There are 19 residues in the CDR3. The V gene's germline CDR1 is MNHEY and CDR2 SVGEGT. Trimming took 0 bases from V and 3 from J; bases not matched to a gene: 5. CDR3 residues: CASSYSRTSGRADTGELFF. CDR3 nucleotide sequence: TGTGCCAGCAGTTACTCGAGGACTAGCGGGAGGGCTGACACCGGGGAGCTGTTTTTT.

Of note for this clonotype: This may arise from a read error, as a much more abundant clone is one base away. The rearrangement links TRBV4-3 to TRBJ1-5; no definite D call. This CDR3 is built from 16 residues. Germline V CDR1 and CDR2: LGHNA, YSLEER. CDR3 residues: CASSQGLAYSDQPQHF. As DNA, the CDR3 is TGCGCCAGCAGCCAAGGACTGGCATATAGCGATCAGCCCCAGCATTTT.